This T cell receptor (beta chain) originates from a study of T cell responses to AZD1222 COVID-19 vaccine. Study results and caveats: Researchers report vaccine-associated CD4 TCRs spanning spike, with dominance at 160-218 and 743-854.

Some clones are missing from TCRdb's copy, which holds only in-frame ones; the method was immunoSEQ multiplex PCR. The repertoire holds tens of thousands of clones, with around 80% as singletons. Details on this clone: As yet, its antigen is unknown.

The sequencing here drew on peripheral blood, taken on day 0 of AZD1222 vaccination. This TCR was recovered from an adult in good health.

The chain's CDR3 is CASSFRNRNYGYTF. CDR3 bases: TGCGCCAGCAGCTTCCGCAACAGAAACTATGGCTACACCTTC. J is TRBJ1-2 and V is TRBV5-1; D is ambiguous. V gave up 2 bases and J gave up 2 bases, with 10 bases separating them. There are 14 residues in the CDR3. Germline assignment: CDR1 SGHRS and CDR2 YFSETQ.